The 9 T cell receptor beta chains below were found in one sample sequenced in a study of beta chain features in type 1 diabetes. No antigens are known for them. Sequencing targeted expressed TCRB transcripts, as all isolated RNA had been reverse transcribed. Generated by immunoSEQ multiplex PCR, the TCRdb table keeps only in-frame clones and is missing some. The top ten hold approximately 0.087% of the sample, which has around 240,000 clones, about a sixth seen once. Points from the study as a whole: The study found moderately but significantly shorter TCRB CDR3s in all four CD4+ subsets of Type 1 diabetes patients.

Input material: naive CD4+ T cells from blood. These receptors were taken from a young man with type 1 diabetes.

This clone was seen more than once but under ten times. The rearrangement joins TRBV30 to TRBJ1-5, with 7 bases identical to TRBD1. CDR1 and CDR2 (germline): GTSNPN, SVGIG (reference sequence). V was pared by 3 bases and J by 3 bases, with 5 bases of the junction left unmatched. The CDR3 length is 14 residues. This CDR3 is CAWRGDSSNQPQHF. The CDR3 DNA sequence: TGTGCCTGGAGGGGGGACAGCTCCAATCAGCCCCAGCATTTT.

This clone was seen a handful of times. The chain joins TRBV11-2 to TRBJ2-1; D gene ambiguous. The CDR3 is made up of 13 amino acids. Trimming pared 1 base from V and 9 bases from J, leaving 10 bases between. From germline, CDR1 is SGHAT and CDR2 FQNNGV. The CDR3 region has the DNA TGTGCCAGCAGCTTAGCTTCCAATGTTGAGCAGTTCTTC. It codes for CASSLASNVEQFF.

The V gene is TRBV7-9, the J gene TRBJ2-3, with 7 bases that match TRBD2. J was trimmed by 0 bases and V by 8 bases; bases with no gene match: 11. Germline-derived CDR1 and CDR2 are SEHNR and FQNEAQ (reference sequence). CDR3 length: 16 amino acids. The CDR3 loop is CASRSSSGVSTDTQYF. The CDR3 nucleotides read TGTGCCAGCCGAAGTTCTAGCGGCGTTAGCACAGATACGCAGTATTTT.

This clone was picked up a small number of times. The rearrangement joins TRBV29-1 to TRBJ2-2; TRBD2 matches at 11 bases. This CDR3 has 15 amino acids. J gave up 1 base and V 4 bases, and 2 bases lay outside the gene matches. The germline CDR1 and CDR2 sequences are SQVTM and ANQGSEA. The CDR3 protein is CSVVSGRGNTGELFF. The CDR3 region has the DNA TGCAGCGTTGTTAGCGGGAGGGGGAACACCGGGGAGCTGTTTTTT.

Only a few counts were recorded for this clone. This sample includes further DNA sequences coding for the same CDR3. This chain links TRBV2 with TRBJ2-7; 7 bases line up with TRBD1. V gave up 6 bases and J gave up 3 bases; unmatched junction bases: 2. Germline assignment: CDR1 SNHLY and CDR2 FYNNEI. The CDR3 runs to 12 residues. The CDR3 reads CASRDRSYEQYF. The CDR3 nucleotides are TGTGCCAGCAGGGACAGGAGCTACGAGCAGTACTTC.

The chain joins TRBV9 to TRBJ1-3; TRBD1 is a possible D gene (6 bases). There are 14 residues in the CDR3. The germline V and J ends were trimmed by 0 bases and 7 bases, with 11 bases remaining between them. Per the germline V gene, CDR1 is SGDLS and CDR2 is YYNGEE. CDR3 amino acids: CASSVGGAQNTIYF. In DNA form, the CDR3 reads TGTGCCAGCAGCGTAGGGGGGGCTCAGAACACCATATATTTT.

This clone showed up just a few times. The rearrangement links TRBV21-1 to TRBJ2-7; TRBD2, the table's D call, was not compared with the DNA. TRBV21-1 represents a pseudogene. CDR3 length: 14 amino acids. DNA for the CDR3: TGTGCCCCTAGGAGGCTAGCGACTAACTACGAGCAGTACTTC. Protein product: CAPRRLATNYEQYF.

This rearrangement joins TRBV7-9 to TRBJ2-3, with TRBD2 identical over 10 bases. The germline V gene has CDR1 SEHNR and CDR2 FQNEAQ (reference sequence). The CDR3 has 16 amino acids. J was trimmed by 2 bases and V by 4 bases; bases with no gene match: 6. This CDR3 reads CASSSKAGGFTDTQYF. The DNA of the CDR3 is TGTGCCAGCAGCTCTAAAGCGGGAGGGTTCACAGATACGCAGTATTTT.

This clone was recorded a few times. The rearrangement links TRBV7-2 to TRBJ2-1, with D perhaps TRBD1 or TRBD2 (5 bases each). The CDR3 has 12 amino acids. Germline V gene data show CDR1 as SGHTA and CDR2 as FQGNSA. The V end was cut by 5 bases, the J end by 11 bases, with 13 bases between. As DNA, the CDR3 is TGTGCCAGCAGCCCCACGGGACCTCAGCAGTTCTTC. Translating gives CASSPTGPQQFF. Combining the CDR3 with reference TRBV7-2 and TRBJ2-1 gives the whole variable domain GAGVSQSPSNKVTEKGKDVELRCDPISGHTALYWYRQSLGQGLEFLIYFQGNSAPDKSGLPSDRFSAERTGGSVSTLTIQRTQQEDSAVYLCASSPTGPQQFFGPGTRLTVL.